The rows below give T cell receptor beta chains drawn from one sample of a study of blood T cell repertoires in COVID-19. The table came from immunoSEQ multiplex PCR; TCRdb's copy has only in-frame clones and leaves some out. Of approximately 97,000 clones in the sample, approximately 86% were seen once. The sample was peripheral blood. The origin of the receptors is a man aged 45-60 years with COVID-19, enrolled during active disease. Both conserved end residues are part of each CDR3. A D gene is named only where the DNA matches it firmly. Part of the rows lack a size; the others show once, few, many or a class for expanded clones.

v_gene: TRBV7-5
j_gene: TRBJ2-2
d_gene: NA
abundance: NA
CDR3nt: TGTGCCAGAAGCTTGCCCTACTACCCGGGACAGGGGAGCACCGGGGAGCTGTTTTTT
CDR3aa: CARSLPYYPGQGSTGELFF

v_gene: TRBV28
j_gene: TRBJ2-5
d_gene: TRBD1
abundance: NA
CDR3nt: TGTGCCAGCAGTTTCCAGGGGGCGTCAGAAGAGACCCAGTACTTC
CDR3aa: CASSFQGASEETQYF

v_gene: TRBV18
j_gene: TRBJ2-1
d_gene: TRBD1
abundance: once
CDR3nt: TGTGCCAGCTCACCTCTAGGGGGCTACGGGAATGAGCAGTTCTTC
CDR3aa: CASSPLGGYGNEQFF

v_gene: TRBV5-8
j_gene: TRBJ1-2
d_gene: TRBD1
abundance: NA
CDR3nt: TGTGCCAGCAACCCGATGGACAGGGATAACTATGGCTACACCTTC
CDR3aa: CASNPMDRDNYGYTF

v_gene: TRBV6-5
j_gene: TRBJ1-1
d_gene: TRBD1
abundance: NA
CDR3nt: TGTGCCAGCAACCAGGGGGCGCCGCTGAACACTGAAGCTTTCTTT
CDR3aa: CASNQGAPLNTEAFF

v_gene: TRBV6-5
j_gene: TRBJ2-5
d_gene: TRBD1
abundance: NA
CDR3nt: TGTGCCAGCGGGGACAGGGCCCAACTTGGGGAGACCCAGTACTTC
CDR3aa: CASGDRAQLGETQYF

v_gene: TRBV3-1/TRBV3-2
j_gene: TRBJ1-5
d_gene: NA
abundance: once
CDR3nt: TGTGCCAGCAGCAGGACAGTCGGCAATCAGCCCCAGCATTTT
CDR3aa: CASSRTVGNQPQHF

v_gene: TRBV7-3
j_gene: TRBJ2-7
d_gene: NA
abundance: NA
CDR3nt: TGTGCCAGCAGCTTAGGGGCAGAATACGAGCAGTACTTC
CDR3aa: CASSLGAEYEQYF

v_gene: TRBV10-3
j_gene: TRBJ1-2
d_gene: NA
abundance: NA
CDR3nt: TGTGCCATCAGTGTACAAAGGGGACATGGCGGCTACACCTTC
CDR3aa: CAISVQRGHGGYTF

v_gene: TRBV5-1
j_gene: TRBJ1-1
d_gene: TRBD1
abundance: NA
CDR3nt: TGCGCCAGCCAGCCAAACAGGGGCATGAACACTGAAGCTTTCTTT
CDR3aa: CASQPNRGMNTEAFF

v_gene: TRBV30
j_gene: TRBJ1-6
d_gene: NA
abundance: NA
CDR3nt: TGTGCCTGGAGTGTCGGACAGATTAATTCACCCCTCCACTTT
CDR3aa: CAWSVGQINSPLHF

v_gene: TRBV3-1/TRBV3-2
j_gene: TRBJ1-3
d_gene: NA
abundance: NA
CDR3nt: TGTGCCAGCAGCAAAATCCCTCAGGGTTTTATTGACACCATATATTTT
CDR3aa: CASSKIPQGFIDTIYF

v_gene: TRBV7-9
j_gene: TRBJ2-7
d_gene: NA
abundance: NA
CDR3nt: TGTGCCAGCAGCTTAGTAAACAGGGACCACGAGCAGTACTTC
CDR3aa: CASSLVNRDHEQYF

v_gene: TRBV6-2/TRBV6-3
j_gene: TRBJ2-7
d_gene: NA
abundance: NA
CDR3nt: TGTGCCAGCAGTTACTCAATATGGTTTTCTACCTCCTACGAGCAGTACTTC
CDR3aa: CASSYSIWFSTSYEQYF

v_gene: TRBV3-1/TRBV3-2
j_gene: TRBJ2-5
d_gene: TRBD2
abundance: NA
CDR3nt: TGTGCCAGCAGCCTCGGCCTTAGCGGGGGGAGCCAAGAGACCCAGTACTTC
CDR3aa: CASSLGLSGGSQETQYF

v_gene: TRBV10-3
j_gene: TRBJ1-2
d_gene: TRBD1
abundance: NA
CDR3nt: TGTGCCATCAGCCCCACCCGGGACAGGGGCCGAGAGAGCTATGGCTACACCTTC
CDR3aa: CAISPTRDRGRESYGYTF

v_gene: TRBV19
j_gene: TRBJ1-4
d_gene: NA
abundance: few
CDR3nt: TGTGCCAGTAGACAGGACCATGCAACTAATGAAAAACTGTTTTTT
CDR3aa: CASRQDHATNEKLFF

v_gene: TRBV4-3
j_gene: TRBJ2-3
d_gene: TRBD2
abundance: NA
CDR3nt: TGCGCCAGCAGCCAAGAGCGGGGGGGCCCAGATACGCAGTATTTT
CDR3aa: CASSQERGGPDTQYF

v_gene: TRBV19
j_gene: TRBJ1-3
d_gene: NA
abundance: once
CDR3nt: TGTGCCAGTAGTTACCCCTGGACAACCAGCTCTGGAAACACCATATATTTT
CDR3aa: CASSYPWTTSSGNTIYF

v_gene: TRBV6-5
j_gene: TRBJ1-2
d_gene: TRBD1
abundance: NA
CDR3nt: TGTGCCAGCAGTACGTTTGGGACAGGGGGCGTTGGCTACACCTTC
CDR3aa: CASSTFGTGGVGYTF

v_gene: TRBV28
j_gene: TRBJ1-2
d_gene: NA
abundance: NA
CDR3nt: TGTGCCAGCAGTACCTTTGGACAGCACTATGGCTACACCTTC
CDR3aa: CASSTFGQHYGYTF

v_gene: TRBV5-1
j_gene: TRBJ2-2
d_gene: NA
abundance: NA
CDR3nt: TGCGCCAGCCGGCTGGGCAGTTCCAACACCGGGGAGCTGTTTTTT
CDR3aa: CASRLGSSNTGELFF

v_gene: TRBV20-1
j_gene: TRBJ1-5
d_gene: NA
abundance: NA
CDR3nt: TGCAGTGCTAGTCAGGCAGGGTTGTGGCAGCCCCAGCATTTT
CDR3aa: CSASQAGLWQPQHF

v_gene: TRBV9
j_gene: TRBJ2-3
d_gene: TRBD2
abundance: NA
CDR3nt: TGTGCCAGCAGCGTAGACGGTAGCGGGGGGTTTCAGGATACGCAGTATTTT
CDR3aa: CASSVDGSGGFQDTQYF

v_gene: TRBV6-1
j_gene: TRBJ1-3
d_gene: NA
abundance: NA
CDR3nt: TGTGCCAGCAGTGAAGTCAGATTCGGAAACACCATATATTTT
CDR3aa: CASSEVRFGNTIYF

v_gene: TRBV4-3
j_gene: TRBJ1-5
d_gene: NA
abundance: NA
CDR3nt: TGCGCCAGCAGCCAAGAATCGTACAGCAGTAATCAGCCCCAGCATTTT
CDR3aa: CASSQESYSSNQPQHF

v_gene: TRBV28
j_gene: TRBJ2-7
d_gene: TRBD1
abundance: NA
CDR3nt: TGTGCCAGCAGTCATGGGACAGGGTGGGAGCAGTACTTC
CDR3aa: CASSHGTGWEQYF

v_gene: TRBV19
j_gene: TRBJ1-2
d_gene: NA
abundance: NA
CDR3nt: TGTGCCAGTAGTACGCTCCACAGGGTGGGTGACTATGGCTACACCTTC
CDR3aa: CASSTLHRVGDYGYTF